The source of this TCR beta chain is a study of Ad26.COV2.S vaccination and SARS-CoV-2 variants. The data were produced by immunoSEQ multiplex PCR, yet TCRdb's version contains in-frame clones alone and is incomplete. The table includes about 440,000 clones, roughly 89% detected once. Treatment denoted: 15 to 20 received Ad26.COV2.S at low or high dose, single or two shots; about 5 received placebo; per-sample allocation not given. Samples analyzed were those drawn on day 63 after the first vaccine or placebo injection. CDR1 and CDR2 (germline): SGDLS, YYNGEE. V lost 1 base, J lost 0 bases, and 14 bases lay in between. This CDR3 is built from 17 residues.

The sequenced sample was peripheral blood, obtained in a trial of Ad26.COV2.S vaccine versus placebo. This sequence originates from a person between 18 and 65 years old who received the Ad26.COV2.S COVID-19 vaccine or a placebo. V gene TRBV9 combines with J gene TRBJ1-3, with D perhaps TRBD1 (5 bases). The CDR3 DNA reads as TGTGCCAGCAGCGTATTTTCGGGGGGTAGCTCTGGAAACACCATATATTTT. Translating gives CASSVFSGGSSGNTIYF.